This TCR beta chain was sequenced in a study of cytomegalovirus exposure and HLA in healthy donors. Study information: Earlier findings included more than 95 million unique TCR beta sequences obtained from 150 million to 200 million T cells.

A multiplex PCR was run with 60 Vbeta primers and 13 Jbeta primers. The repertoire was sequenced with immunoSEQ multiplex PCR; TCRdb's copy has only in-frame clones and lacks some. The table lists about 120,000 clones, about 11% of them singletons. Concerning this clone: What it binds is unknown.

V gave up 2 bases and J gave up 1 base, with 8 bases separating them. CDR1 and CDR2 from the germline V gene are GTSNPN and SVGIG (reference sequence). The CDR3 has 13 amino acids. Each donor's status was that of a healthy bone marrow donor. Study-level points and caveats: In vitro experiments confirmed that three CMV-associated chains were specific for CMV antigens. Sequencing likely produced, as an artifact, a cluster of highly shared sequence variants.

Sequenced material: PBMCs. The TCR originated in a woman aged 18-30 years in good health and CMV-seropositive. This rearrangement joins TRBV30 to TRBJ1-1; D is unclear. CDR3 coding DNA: TGTGCCTGGAGTAAAACTCCGAACACTGAAGCTTTCTTT. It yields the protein CAWSKTPNTEAFF.